The clone carrying this T cell receptor (beta chain) was observed a few times. Its antigen is currently unknown. This specimen comes from a study of T-cell memory formation after mild COVID-19. The overall study: Largely donor-specific sequence clusters came from two donors.

Study-wide points: Clones contracting over day 15 to 85 were CD4/CD8 balanced, with later expanders leaning CD4+.

UMIs and sample barcodes were carried by the TCR alpha and TCR beta cDNA libraries that 5'RACE produced using constant-segment primers. TCRdb reprocessed the 5' RACE reads via MiXCR and lists one record per CDR3 protein. Altogether 500,000 to 600,000 distinct CDR3 sequences are present, 18% being singletons, with the ten largest covering about 12%. The CDR3 runs to 14 residues. Trimming shortened V by 4 bases and J by 6 bases, and 13 bases separated the two germline ends. In germline, CDR1 is MGHRA, CDR2 YSYEKL. The V and J genes are TRBV4-1 and TRBJ1-5; D is unclear. Specimen: PBMCs or a T cell subset sorted from them (not recorded which). This receptor was taken from an adult woman who had mild COVID-19 (a few samples of this study predate the infection). Cell type and time point are not known. The CDR3 bases are TGCGCCAGCAGCCGGCCGGAGGGAGGTCAGCCCCAGCATTTT. Translated, it gives CASSRPEGGQPQHF.